This record covers a single T cell receptor (beta chain). The sample belongs to a study of blood T cell repertoires in COVID-19. Profiling relied on immunoSEQ multiplex PCR, and the TCRdb table lists in-frame clones only, not all of them. The sample contains around 160,000 clones, 80% of which appear only once. This clonotype originated in a man aged 55 to 70 with active or convalescent COVID-19. Sequencing was done on a sample of peripheral blood.

CDR3 loop: CASSHRTSGANEQFF. In nucleotides, the CDR3 is TGCGCCAGCAGCCATCGGACTAGCGGGGCAAATGAGCAGTTCTTC. The J gene is TRBJ2-1, the V gene TRBV4-3, with 12 bases matching TRBD2. V dropped 3 bases and J dropped 7; count of bases not matched to a gene: 4. The CDR3 consists of 15 residues. Germline V gene sequence: CDR1 LGHNA, CDR2 YSLEER.